The 18 T cell receptor beta chains presented below share a single source sample, sequenced in a study of CD8 T cells in Susac syndrome. Random hexamers were used to reverse transcribe roughly 0.5 to 1 ug of RNA. TCRdb independently ran MiXCR on the immunoSEQ multiplex PCR reads; one entry per CDR3 protein. The table lists 71,000 or so distinct CDR3 sequences, 90% to 95% of them singletons. The sample taken for sequencing was CD4+ T cells from PBMCs. These receptors were obtained from a human donor with Susac syndrome.

This chain uses TRBV7-9 with TRBJ1-3; possible D gene TRBD1, 6 bases. The CDR3 has 17 amino acids. Germline V gene lookup returns CDR1 SEHNR and CDR2 FQNEAQ (reference sequence). Trimming left V 1 base short and J 3 bases short, with 16 bases between. The CDR3 sequence is CASSLGNRDLDGNTIYF. The CDR3 DNA reads as TGTGCCAGCAGCTTAGGAAACAGGGATCTCGATGGAAACACCATATATTTT. Supplemented by reference TRBV7-9 and TRBJ1-3, the full variable domain reads DTGVSQNPRHKITKRGQNVTFRCDPISEHNRLYWYRQTLGQGPEFLTYFQNEAQLEKSRLLSDRFSAERPKGSFSTLEIQRTEQGDSAMYLCASSLGNRDLDGNTIYFGEGSWLTVV.

The V gene is TRBV2, the J gene TRBJ2-6; a weak D match, TRBD2 (6 bases). V was shortened by 6 bases and J by 4 bases, with 10 bases between the two germline ends. Germline V gene data show CDR1 as SNHLY and CDR2 as FYNNEI. The CDR3 runs 14 residues. CDR3 protein: CASREGLGANVLTF. DNA of the CDR3: TGTGCCAGCAGGGAGGGGCTCGGGGCCAACGTCCTGACTTTC.

The chain combines TRBV7-6 with TRBJ2-7; the D gene is possibly TRBD2 (5 bases). V gave up 4 bases and J gave up 3 bases, with 7 bases separating them. CDR3 length equals 12 residues. The germline gives CDR1 SGHVS, CDR2 FNYEAQ. The CDR3 DNA sequence: TGTGCCAGCAGCTCCGCGGGCTACGAGCAGTACTTC. The encoded protein is CASSSAGYEQYF.

J is TRBJ1-2 and V is TRBV3-1; possible D gene TRBD1, 5 bases. The CDR3 covers 13 residues. Trimming left V 0 bases short and J 8 bases short, with 10 bases between. Per the germline V gene, CDR1 is LGHDT and CDR2 is YNNKEL (reference sequence). CDR3 residues: CASSQDLGEGYTF. Here the CDR3 DNA reads TGTGCCAGCAGCCAAGACCTGGGGGAAGGCTACACCTTC.

About this clonotype: One end of the junction fails to match germline, which may point to a read error. The rearrangement uses TRBV20-1 and TRBJ2-3; 8 bases agree with TRBD2. The germline V gene has CDR1 DFQATT and CDR2 SNEGSKA (reference sequence). The CDR3 spans 14 residues. The CDR3 DNA reads as TGCAGTGCAAGAGCGGGGGTTGACACAGATACGCAGTATTTT. Translating gives CSARAGVDTDTQYF.

This clonotype was detected once. The chain recombines TRBV28 with TRBJ2-5, with TRBD2 matching 9 bases. The germline CDR1 and CDR2 sequences are MDHEN and SYDVKM. V lost 8 bases, J lost 3 bases, and 4 bases stayed unmatched. The CDR3 runs 13 residues. CDR3 sequence (DNA): TGTGCCAGCCGATTAGCGGGAGAAGAGACCCAGTACTTC. Protein product: CASRLAGEETQYF.

The chain is built from TRBV7-2 and TRBJ2-7; TRBD2 matches 9 bases. V trimming: 5 bases; J trimming: 4 bases; junction bases outside the gene matches: 12. The CDR3 totals 16 residues. Looked up from germline, CDR1 is SGHTA and CDR2 is FQGNSA. The CDR3 bases are TGTGCCAGCAGCCTCCCAAGCGGGGGGCCGTCTTACGAGCAGTACTTC. Its protein product is CASSLPSGGPSYEQYF.

The rearrangement joins TRBV2 to TRBJ2-7, with D possibly TRBD1 on 6 matching bases. Trimming left V 8 bases short and J 3 bases short, with 17 bases between. This CDR3 is 14 amino acids long. CDR1 and CDR2 from the germline V gene are SNHLY and FYNNEI. The CDR3 DNA is TGTGCCAGCGATATTAAAGGACAGTTCTACGAGCAGTACTTC. Residues: CASDIKGQFYEQYF.

The table lists this clonotype with a few counts. DNA of the CDR3: TGTGCCAGCAGCCGCAGGGGTACTGAAGCTTTCTTT. Protein: CASSRRGTEAFF. The chain carries TRBV7-9 and TRBJ1-1; TRBD1 might be the D (6 bases). Germline V CDR1 and CDR2: SEHNR, FQNEAQ (reference sequence). V lost 5 bases and J lost 5, with 9 bases in between. The CDR3 runs 12 residues. The full variable domain, completed using reference TRBV7-9 and TRBJ1-1, is DTGVSQNPRHKITKRGQNVTFRCDPISEHNRLYWYRQTLGQGPEFLTYFQNEAQLEKSRLLSDRFSAERPKGSFSTLEIQRTEQGDSAMYLCASSRRGTEAFFGQGTRLTVV.

This clonotype turned up a few times. This rearrangement joins TRBV2 to TRBJ1-1; no clear D gene. This CDR3 has 11 residues. Germline V gene lookup returns CDR1 SNHLY and CDR2 FYNNEI. Between the trimmed V and J ends, which lost 7 bases and 5 bases, there was a span of 8 bases. Here the CDR3 reads CASNIMTEAFF. As DNA, the CDR3 is TGTGCCAGCAATATTATGACTGAAGCTTTCTTT. The full variable domain, in which reference TRBV2 and TRBJ1-1 provide the parts outside the CDR3, is EPEVTQTPSHQVTQMGQEVILRCVPISNHLYFYWYRQILGQKVEFLVSFYNNEISEKSEIFDDQFSVERPDGSNFTLKIRSTKLEDSAMYFCASNIMTEAFFGQGTRLTVV.

The V and J genes are TRBV20-1 and TRBJ2-1; D might be TRBD1 or TRBD2, each matching 5 bases. Per the germline V gene, CDR1 is DFQATT and CDR2 is SNEGSKA (reference sequence). Deletions cut 3 bases from V and 0 bases from J, with 9 bases between. This CDR3 has 14 residues. The CDR3 loop reads CSARRGSSYNEQFF. CDR3 in DNA: TGCAGTGCTAGGAGGGGCAGCTCCTACAATGAGCAGTTCTTC.

The J gene is TRBJ1-2, the V gene TRBV5-6; 7 bases fit TRBD1. The CDR3 is 15 amino acids. After removal of 0 bases from V and 3 bases from J, the junction contained 5 bases not matched to a gene. Germline V gives CDR1 SGHDT, CDR2 YYEEEE. Here the CDR3 reads CASSLVGTGDYGYTF. DNA of the CDR3: TGTGCCAGCAGCTTGGTTGGTACAGGGGACTATGGCTACACCTTC.

The chain is built from TRBV10-1 and TRBJ2-7, with D possibly being TRBD2 (5 bases). The germline CDR1 and CDR2 sequences are WNHNN and SYGVQD (reference sequence). This CDR3 comprises 12 residues. Trimming cost V 2 bases and J 5 bases, with 7 bases left between them. CDR3 in amino acids: CASSEREHEQYF. The CDR3, as DNA: TGCGCCAGCAGTGAGAGGGAGCACGAGCAGTACTTC.

This clonotype showed up just once. V is TRBV2 and J is TRBJ1-1, with 7 bases matching TRBD1. This CDR3 comprises 15 residues. The V and J ends lost 1 base and 0 bases, in that order; junction bases with no gene match: 2. Germline CDR1 SNHLY, CDR2 FYNNEI. CDR3 in DNA: TGTGCCAGCAGTGAAGACAGGGGAATGAACACTGAAGCTTTCTTT. Encoded protein: CASSEDRGMNTEAFF.

V and J are TRBV2 and TRBJ2-3; D is unresolved. This CDR3 is 14 amino acids long. The V end was cut by 3 bases, the J end by 7 bases, with 14 bases between. From germline, CDR1 is SNHLY and CDR2 FYNNEI. This chain's CDR3 is CASSELRGPNTQYF. Written as DNA, the CDR3 is TGTGCCAGCAGTGAGTTACGCGGTCCAAATACGCAGTATTTT.

This clonotype was seen only once. The chain links TRBV19 to TRBJ1-5; no definite D call. This CDR3 has 15 amino acids. Germline assignment: CDR1 LNHDA and CDR2 SQIVND (reference sequence). V dropped 2 bases and J dropped 0 bases, with 8 bases sitting between them. In nucleotides, the CDR3 is TGTGCCAGTAGTATACTGCAATATAGCAATCAGCCCCAGCATTTT. Amino acid sequence: CASSILQYSNQPQHF. Full variable domain (missing parts from reference TRBV19 and TRBJ1-5): DGGITQSPKYLFRKEGQNVTLSCEQNLNHDAMYWYRQDPGQGLRLIYYSQIVNDFQKGDIAEGYSVSREKKESFPLTVTSAQKNPTAFYLCASSILQYSNQPQHFGDGTRLSIL.

The gene calls are TRBV4-1 and TRBJ2-7; the D gene is possibly TRBD2 (5 bases). With 1 base removed from V and 0 bases from J, the gap between germline ends came to 10 bases. Germline-derived CDR1 and CDR2 are MGHRA and YSYEKL. The CDR3 length is 15 residues. This chain's CDR3 is CASSQGERSSYEQYF. CDR3 DNA sequence: TGCGCCAGCAGCCAAGGGGAGAGGAGCTCCTACGAGCAGTACTTC.

The V call is TRBV11-3, the J call TRBJ2-3; D remains ambiguous. In germline, CDR1 is SGHNT, CDR2 YENEEA. This CDR3 is 16 amino acids long. With 7 bases removed from V and 2 bases from J, the gap between germline ends came to 19 bases. The CDR3 reads CASTGTNRVYTDTQYF. The CDR3 DNA sequence: TGTGCCAGCACCGGAACCAACCGGGTGTACACAGATACGCAGTATTTT.